This T cell receptor beta chain was retrieved from a study of regulatory T cells in long-lasting Graves disease. The overall study: Persistent Graves' disease meant over 5 years of antithyroid drugs with positive TSH receptor antibodies.

On this clonotype: This may come from a read error, since a much larger clone is one base off.

In building TCR beta libraries, iRepertoire HTBI primers were used together with Arm-PCR of CDR3 regions. TCRdb used MiXCR to reprocess the multiplex PCR reads, holding one entry per CDR3 protein. This sample carries 250,000 to 300,000 distinct CDR3 sequences, around 23% of them seen once, and the ten largest clones take around three fifths. The time point denotes: persistent/refractory GD, antithyroid drugs over 5 years with positive TRAb. RNA extracted from PBMCs served as the sequencing template. The germline CDR1 and CDR2 sequences are MNHEY and SVGAGI. The CDR3 spans 13 residues. V usage is TRBV6-5 and J usage is TRBJ1-2; no reliable D call. The source material was peripheral blood mononuclear cells (PBMCs), sampled when the disease was refractory, from a patient treated with antithyroid drugs. This TCR came from a female donor with Graves disease. CDR3 bases: TGTCCCAGCAGTCGTCCGGCTAACTATGGCTACACCTTC. Translation gives CPSSRPANYGYTF.